The 3 T cell receptor beta chains below were found in one sample sequenced in a study of cytomegalovirus exposure and HLA in healthy donors. PCR was performed using 60 Vbeta and 13 Jbeta primers. Profiled with immunoSEQ multiplex PCR; TCRdb holds only in-frame clones, not every one. The top ten clones hold approximately 1.7% of a sample with about 130,000 clones, around 78% of them seen once. Sequencing used PBMCs. The receptors shown here come from a woman aged 45 to 65 in good health and CMV-seronegative.

The rearrangement links TRBV4-1 to TRBJ2-3; 12 positions match TRBD2. V shed 0 bases and J 1 base; nucleotides not matched to a gene: 8. The germline gives CDR1 MGHRA, CDR2 YSYEKL. The CDR3 is 19 residues long. The CDR3 DNA sequence: TGCGCCAGCAGCCAAGAACCCCTAGCGGGAGGGGGGGGCACAGATACGCAGTATTTT. It codes for CASSQEPLAGGGGTDTQYF.

The V call is TRBV7-2, the J call TRBJ2-1; maybe TRBD1 (5 bases). CDR3 length: 11 amino acids. Germline V gives CDR1 SGHTA, CDR2 FQGNSA. The V and J ends lost 5 bases and 16 bases respectively, with 15 bases between them. This chain's CDR3 is CASSLRQKVFF. The CDR3 DNA follows: TGTGCCAGCAGCCTTAGACAGAAAGTATTCTTC.

This CDR3 reads CASRLGTGSYNEQFF. Written as DNA, the CDR3 is TGTGCCAGCAGACTCGGGACAGGCTCCTACAATGAGCAGTTCTTC. This rearrangement joins TRBV11-1 to TRBJ2-1; TRBD1 agrees at 8 bases. This CDR3 is built from 15 residues. The V and J ends lost 6 bases and 0 bases, in that order; junction bases with no gene match: 4. Germline V gene lookup returns CDR1 SGHAT and CDR2 FQDESV (reference sequence). Full variable domain (remainder filled in from reference TRBV11-1 and TRBJ2-1): EAEVAQSPRYKITEKSQAVAFWCDPISGHATLYWYRQILGQGPELLVQFQDESVVDDSQLPKDRFSAERLKGVDSTLKIQPAELGDSAMYLCASRLGTGSYNEQFFGPGTRLTVL.